This paragraph covers one TCR beta chain sequence. Only in-frame clones appear in the TCRdb table, and some are missing; sequencing was by immunoSEQ multiplex PCR. Seen here are millions of clones, 85% to 95% observed once, and the top ten hold under 0.15%. The data were taken from a study of shared clonotypes between healthy human individuals. The sequence derives from a man aged 18 to 29 in good health. The specimen was naive CD4+ T cells sorted from blood. Regarding subset: CD45RA+ positively selected.

The chain's CDR3 is CASSGRFQETQYF. The CDR3 nucleotides read TGTGCCAGCAGTGGAAGGTTCCAAGAGACCCAGTACTTC. The chain is built from TRBV2 and TRBJ2-5; D is unclear. The CDR3 is 13 residues long. V gave up 4 bases and J gave up 1 base, with 7 bases separating them. The germline CDR1 and CDR2 sequences are SNHLY and FYNNEI.